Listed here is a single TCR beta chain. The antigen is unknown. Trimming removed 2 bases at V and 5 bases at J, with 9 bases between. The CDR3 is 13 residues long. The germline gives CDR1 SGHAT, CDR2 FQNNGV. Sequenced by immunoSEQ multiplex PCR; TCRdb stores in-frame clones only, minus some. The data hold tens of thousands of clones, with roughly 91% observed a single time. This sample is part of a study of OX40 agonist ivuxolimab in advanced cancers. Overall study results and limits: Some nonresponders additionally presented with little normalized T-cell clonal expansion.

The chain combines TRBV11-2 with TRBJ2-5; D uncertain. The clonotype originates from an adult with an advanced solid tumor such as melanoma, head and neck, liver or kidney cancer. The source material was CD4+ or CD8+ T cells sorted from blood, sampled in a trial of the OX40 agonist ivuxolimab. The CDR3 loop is CASSLTIVETQYF. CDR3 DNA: TGTGCCAGCAGCTTAACGATTGTCGAGACCCAGTACTTC.